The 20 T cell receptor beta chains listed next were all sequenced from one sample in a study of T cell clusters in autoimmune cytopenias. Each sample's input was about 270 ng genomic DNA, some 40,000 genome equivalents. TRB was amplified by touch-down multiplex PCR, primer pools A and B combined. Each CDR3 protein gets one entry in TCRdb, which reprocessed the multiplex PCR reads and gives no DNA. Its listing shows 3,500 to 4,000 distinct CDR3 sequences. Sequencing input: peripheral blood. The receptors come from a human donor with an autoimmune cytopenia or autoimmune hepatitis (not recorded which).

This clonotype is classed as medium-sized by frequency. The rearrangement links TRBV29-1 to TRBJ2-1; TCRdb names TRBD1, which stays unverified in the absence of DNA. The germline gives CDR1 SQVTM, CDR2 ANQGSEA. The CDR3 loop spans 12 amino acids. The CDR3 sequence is CSVSWGGNEQFF.

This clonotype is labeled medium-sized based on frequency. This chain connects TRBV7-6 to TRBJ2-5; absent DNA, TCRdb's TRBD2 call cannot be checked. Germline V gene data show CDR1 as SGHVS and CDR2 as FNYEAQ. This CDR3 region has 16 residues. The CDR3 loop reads CASSPEGPLRRETQYF.

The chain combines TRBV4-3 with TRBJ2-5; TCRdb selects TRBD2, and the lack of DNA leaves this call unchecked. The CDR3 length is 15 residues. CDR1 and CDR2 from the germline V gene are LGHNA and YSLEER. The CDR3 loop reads CASSWTSGRMETQYF.

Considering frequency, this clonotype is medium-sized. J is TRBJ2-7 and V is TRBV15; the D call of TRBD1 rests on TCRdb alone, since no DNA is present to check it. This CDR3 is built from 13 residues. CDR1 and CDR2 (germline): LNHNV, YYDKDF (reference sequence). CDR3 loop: CATSLPGDHEQYF.

CDR3 protein: CASRLGRSANEKLFF. The chain recombines TRBV5-1 with TRBJ1-4. The CDR3 is 15 amino acids. Germline CDR1 reads SGHRS; CDR2 reads YFSETQ.

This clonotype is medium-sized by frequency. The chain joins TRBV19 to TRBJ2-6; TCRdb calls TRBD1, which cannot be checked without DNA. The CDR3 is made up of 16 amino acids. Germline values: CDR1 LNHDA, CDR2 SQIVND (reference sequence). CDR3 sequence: CASTPQAISGANVLTF.

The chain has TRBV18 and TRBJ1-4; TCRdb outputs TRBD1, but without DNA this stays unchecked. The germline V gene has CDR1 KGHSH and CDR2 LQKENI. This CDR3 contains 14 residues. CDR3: CASSPTVGIEKLFF.

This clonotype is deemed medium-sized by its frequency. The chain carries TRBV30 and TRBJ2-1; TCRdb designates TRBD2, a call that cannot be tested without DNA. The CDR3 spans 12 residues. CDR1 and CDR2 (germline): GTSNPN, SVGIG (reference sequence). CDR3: CAWSRGNNEQFF.

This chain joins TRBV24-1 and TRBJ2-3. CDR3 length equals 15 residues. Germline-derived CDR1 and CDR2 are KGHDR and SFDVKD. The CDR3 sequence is CATSDSSRSTDTQYF.

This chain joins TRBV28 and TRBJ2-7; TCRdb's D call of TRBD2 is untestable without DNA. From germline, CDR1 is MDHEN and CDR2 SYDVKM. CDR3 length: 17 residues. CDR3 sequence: CASSTSRTALSNYEQYF.

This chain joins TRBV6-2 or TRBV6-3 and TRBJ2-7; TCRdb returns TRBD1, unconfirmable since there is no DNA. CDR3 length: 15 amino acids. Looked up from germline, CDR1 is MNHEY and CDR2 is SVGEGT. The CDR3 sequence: CASTGGHRPSYEQYF.

The CDR3 here is CAWTPPGLAGDEQYF. This rearrangement joins TRBV30 to TRBJ2-7; the D gene TCRdb calls, TRBD2, cannot be checked with no DNA. Germline CDR1 is GTSNPN and CDR2 is SVGIG (reference sequence). This CDR3 spans 15 amino acids.

CDR3: CASSLFGGYSNQPQHF. The chain has TRBV5-5 and TRBJ1-5; TCRdb gives TRBD1 as the D gene, but with no DNA this cannot be confirmed. This CDR3 has 16 residues. The germline V gene has CDR1 SGHKS and CDR2 YYEKEE (reference sequence).

CDR3 amino acids: CASSYSNLAYEQYF. The rearrangement joins TRBV6-6 to TRBJ2-7. The length of the CDR3 is 14 residues. Germline V lookup: CDR1 MNHNY, CDR2 SVGAGI (reference sequence).

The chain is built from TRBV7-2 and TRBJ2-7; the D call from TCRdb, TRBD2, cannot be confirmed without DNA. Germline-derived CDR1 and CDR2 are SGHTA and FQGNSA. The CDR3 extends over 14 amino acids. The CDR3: CASSSSGSSYEQYF.

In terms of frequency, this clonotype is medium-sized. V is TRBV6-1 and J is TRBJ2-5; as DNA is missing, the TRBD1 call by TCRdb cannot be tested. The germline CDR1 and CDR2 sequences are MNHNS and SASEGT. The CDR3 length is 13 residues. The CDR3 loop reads CASRGQGRETQYF.

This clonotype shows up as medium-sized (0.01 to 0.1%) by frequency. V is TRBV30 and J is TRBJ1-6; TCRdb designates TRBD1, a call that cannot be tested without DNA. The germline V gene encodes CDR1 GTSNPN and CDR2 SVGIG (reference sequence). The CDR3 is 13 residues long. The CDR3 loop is CAWMGGRNSPLHF.

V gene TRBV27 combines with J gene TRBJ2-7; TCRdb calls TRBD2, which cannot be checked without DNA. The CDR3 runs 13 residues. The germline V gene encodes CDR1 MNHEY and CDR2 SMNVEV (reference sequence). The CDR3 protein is CASSSLTRYEQYF.

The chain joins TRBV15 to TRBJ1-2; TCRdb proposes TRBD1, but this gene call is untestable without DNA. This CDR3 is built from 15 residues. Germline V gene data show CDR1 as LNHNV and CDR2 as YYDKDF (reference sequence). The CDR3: CATSRDGDRKNGYTF.

This CDR3 reads CASGLGPGANVLTF. V is TRBV12-5 and J is TRBJ2-6. This CDR3 has 14 residues. Per germline, CDR1 LGHNT and CDR2 FRNRAP.